A selection of T cell receptor beta chains follows, all from one sample in a study of cytomegalovirus exposure and HLA in healthy donors. Assay: immunoSEQ multiplex PCR; the TCRdb copy retains only in-frame clones and omits some. The sample table sets out about 31,000 clones. The sequenced material came from PBMCs. These receptors were obtained from a female donor in good health and CMV-seronegative. CDR3s include the opening cysteine and the closing phenylalanine or tryptophan. D genes are given only for firm matches. For some rows the clone size is stated as once, few or many, or as a class when expanded; others skip it.

>TRBV2|TRBD1|TRBJ2-4|.
TGTGCCAGCAGTTACGACAGGGGAGGCAAAAACATTCAGTACTTC
CASSYDRGGKNIQYF
>TRBV28|.|TRBJ2-3|.
TGTGCCATCCAGGGCGGGGTTCGTACAGATACGCAGTATTTT
CAIQGGVRTDTQYF
>TRBV30|TRBD2|TRBJ2-5|.
TGTGCCTGGAGTACGGGCGGGGGGCCCCAAGAGACCCAGTACTTC
CAWSTGGGPQETQYF
>TRBV5-6|.|TRBJ1-1|.
TGTGCCAGCAGCTTGGGACAGCTATTGAACACTGAAGCTTTCTTT
CASSLGQLLNTEAFF
>TRBV28|.|TRBJ1-2|.
TGTGCCAGCCTGTCCATGCGATATGGCTACACCTTC
CASLSMRYGYTF
>TRBV7-2|TRBD2|TRBJ2-3|.
TGTGCCAGCAGCTTAGGGAGCGGGGTCCGCACAGATACGCAGTATTTT
CASSLGSGVRTDTQYF
>TRBV6-1|.|TRBJ2-1|.
TGTGCCAGCAGTGATTCCCGACAGTTCCCCAATGAGCAGTTCTTC
CASSDSRQFPNEQFF
>TRBV27|.|TRBJ1-6|.
TGTGCCAGCAGTTTAACCGGACATTACTCGGCATCCCTCCACTTT
CASSLTGHYSASLHF
>TRBV5-6|.|TRBJ1-2|.
TGTGCCAGCAGCTTGGCCGGAGTGGGTCGGGGCTACACCTTC
CASSLAGVGRGYTF
>TRBV2|.|TRBJ2-3|.
TGTGCCAGCAGTGCGGGACTCTCCACAGATACGCAGTATTTT
CASSAGLSTDTQYF
>TRBV5-6|.|TRBJ1-5|.
TGTGCCAGCAGCCTCACAGACAGGAATAGCAATCAGCCCCAGCATTTT
CASSLTDRNSNQPQHF
>TRBV9|TRBD1|TRBJ2-5|.
TGTGCCAGCAGCGTAGATTCAGGACAGGGCCGAGAAGAGACCCAGTACTTC
CASSVDSGQGREETQYF
>TRBV5-1|.|TRBJ1-4|.
TGCGCCAGCAGCTTGGCGGCCGGGGAACGTGAAAAACTGTTTTTT
CASSLAAGEREKLFF
>TRBV11-3|.|TRBJ2-7|.
TGTGCCAGCAGCGGGGGGTTCGAGCAGTACTTC
CASSGGFEQYF
>TRBV5-1|.|TRBJ2-7|.
TGCGCCAGCAGCTTGTCCCCAGACACCTACGAGCAGTACTTC
CASSLSPDTYEQYF
>TRBV9|TRBD1|TRBJ2-1|.
TGTGCCAGCAGCGTAGGAGGACAGGGCGGGAATGAGCAGTTCTTC
CASSVGGQGGNEQFF
>TRBV7-9|TRBD2|TRBJ2-3|.
TGTGCCAGCAGCCTCGGGACGGGAGGGGCAGATACGCAGTATTTT
CASSLGTGGADTQYF
>TRBV27|TRBD2|TRBJ2-1|.
TGTGCCAGCAACCAGCGGGGGGAATACAATGAGCAGTTCTTC
CASNQRGEYNEQFF
>TRBV5-4|TRBD1|TRBJ2-7|medium-sized
TGTGCCAGCAGCTCCGGACAGGGATCACCCGGTTACGAGCAGTACTTC
CASSSGQGSPGYEQYF
>TRBV4-3|.|TRBJ1-3|.
TGCGCCAGCAGCCAAGATAGGTCGGGTGGCTCTGGAAACACCATATATTTT
CASSQDRSGGSGNTIYF
>TRBV6-5|TRBD1|TRBJ2-7|.
TGTGCCAGCAGTTACTCCGGGACAGGGGTCTACGAGCAGTACTTC
CASSYSGTGVYEQYF
>TRBV6-9|.|TRBJ1-5|.
TGTGCCAGCAGCTCGACAGGTGACGCCTTCGGGCAGCCCCAGCATTTT
CASSSTGDAFGQPQHF
>TRBV5-4|.|TRBJ2-7|.
TGTGCCAGCAGTGGGACACCGACCTACGAGCAGTACTTC
CASSGTPTYEQYF
>TRBV7-3|TRBD1|TRBJ2-7|.
TGTGCCAGCAGCCTAACGGGACAGAGCTCCTACGAGCAGTACTTC
CASSLTGQSSYEQYF
>TRBV9|.|TRBJ2-7|.
TGTGCCAGCAGCGTAGACGGGCAGGTTAGCGGAGAGCAGTACTTC
CASSVDGQVSGEQYF
>TRBV9|TRBD1|TRBJ2-7|.
TGTGCCAGCAGCGCCGGGTCAAGGACAGGGAATCCCTACGAGCAGTACTTC
CASSAGSRTGNPYEQYF
>TRBV6-5|.|TRBJ1-2|.
TGTGCCAGCAGTTACGACAGGCGAAACTATGGCTACACCTTC
CASSYDRRNYGYTF
>TRBV10-3|.|TRBJ1-1|.
TGTGCCATCAGCGCGGTGAGGGTATCCTGGACAGACTTAAACACTGAAGCTTTCTTT
CAISAVRVSWTDLNTEAFF
>TRBV5-4|.|TRBJ1-6|.
TGTGCCAGCAGCTTGGGGTTCAGCTATAATTCACCCCTCCACTTT
CASSLGFSYNSPLHF
>TRBV19|TRBD1|TRBJ2-7|.
TGTGCCAGTAACCCCGGGACAGGGCTTTACGAGCAGTACTTC
CASNPGTGLYEQYF
>TRBV19|.|TRBJ1-4|.
TGTGCCAGTAGTGTACAGGGCACAACTAATGAAAAACTGTTTTTT
CASSVQGTTNEKLFF
>TRBV7-9|.|TRBJ2-7|.
TGTGCCAGCAGCCAACGGACGGGGTACGAGCAGTACTTC
CASSQRTGYEQYF
>TRBV4-3|TRBD1|TRBJ1-2|.
TGCGCCAGCAGCCAAGATCGGACAGGTCGCCCCTATGGCTACACCTTC
CASSQDRTGRPYGYTF
>TRBV11-3|TRBD1|TRBJ1-2|.
TGTGCCAGCAGCCCTACCCCTGGACAGGGAAGGGCGATAGACTATGGCTACACCTTC
CASSPTPGQGRAIDYGYTF
>TRBV5-5|.|TRBJ2-7|.
TGTGCCAGCAGCTTGGTTGGGGGGAATTACTTCTACGAGCAGTACTTC
CASSLVGGNYFYEQYF
>TRBV5-1|TRBD1|TRBJ2-1|.
TGCGCCAGCAGCTTGGCCTTACAGGGGTACAATGAGCAGTTCTTC
CASSLALQGYNEQFF
>TRBV5-1|TRBD2|TRBJ2-5|.
TGCGCCAGCAGCCGCATCGGGGGGGTCCAAGAGACCCAGTACTTC
CASSRIGGVQETQYF
>TRBV28|.|TRBJ1-4|medium-sized
TGTGCCAGCAGCTCATCCAGTACCAATGAAAAACTGTTTTTT
CASSSSSTNEKLFF
>TRBV11-2|.|TRBJ1-1|.
TGTGCCAGCAAGAGGGAGTCTCAACTTGTTGCTTTCTTT
CASKRESQLVAFF
>TRBV7-8|.|TRBJ1-5|.
TGTGCCAGCAGCCCACAGGTACCTTATAGCAATCAGCCCCAGCATTTT
CASSPQVPYSNQPQHF
>TRBV15|.|TRBJ2-1|.
TGTGCCACCAGCTTAGACAGGTCCTCCTACAATGAGCAGTTCTTC
CATSLDRSSYNEQFF
>TRBV6-1|TRBD1|TRBJ2-5|.
TGTGCCAGCAGTCTAGACAGGGGGCGGGAGACCCAGTACTTC
CASSLDRGRETQYF
>TRBV5-1|TRBD1|TRBJ1-6|.
TGCGCCAGCGGGACAGGGAGGAATTCACCCCTCCACTTT
CASGTGRNSPLHF
>TRBV6-6|TRBD1|TRBJ1-6|.
TGTGCCAGCGGACGGGACAGGGAGACTAATTCACCCCTCCACTTT
CASGRDRETNSPLHF
>TRBV11-3|TRBD1|TRBJ1-1|.
TGTGCCAGCAGCTTCGGACAGGGAGGGGACCGTGCTTTCTTT
CASSFGQGGDRAFF
>TRBV5-1|TRBD2|TRBJ2-5|.
TGCGCCAGCAGCCCCACAGCGGGGGGGCTCGAGACCCAGTACTTC
CASSPTAGGLETQYF
>TRBV5-6|.|TRBJ1-1|.
TGTGCCAGCTTTTCCAAAGGGGAGCGGGGTACTGAAGCTTTCTTT
CASFSKGERGTEAFF
>TRBV7-2|.|TRBJ1-2|.
TGTGCCAGCAGCGAAATCCCAGGCTATGGCTACACCTTC
CASSEIPGYGYTF
>TRBV6-5|TRBD2|TRBJ2-1|.
TGTGCCAGCAGTCGTGGACTAGCGGGATACAATGAGCAGTTCTTC
CASSRGLAGYNEQFF
>TRBV7-9|TRBD2|TRBJ2-5|.
TGTGCCAGCAGCTTGGGAGGGGTGCAAGAGACCCAGTACTTC
CASSLGGVQETQYF
>TRBV5-6|.|TRBJ1-1|.
TGTGCCAGCAGCGGTGCGGGGAACACTGAAGCTTTCTTT
CASSGAGNTEAFF